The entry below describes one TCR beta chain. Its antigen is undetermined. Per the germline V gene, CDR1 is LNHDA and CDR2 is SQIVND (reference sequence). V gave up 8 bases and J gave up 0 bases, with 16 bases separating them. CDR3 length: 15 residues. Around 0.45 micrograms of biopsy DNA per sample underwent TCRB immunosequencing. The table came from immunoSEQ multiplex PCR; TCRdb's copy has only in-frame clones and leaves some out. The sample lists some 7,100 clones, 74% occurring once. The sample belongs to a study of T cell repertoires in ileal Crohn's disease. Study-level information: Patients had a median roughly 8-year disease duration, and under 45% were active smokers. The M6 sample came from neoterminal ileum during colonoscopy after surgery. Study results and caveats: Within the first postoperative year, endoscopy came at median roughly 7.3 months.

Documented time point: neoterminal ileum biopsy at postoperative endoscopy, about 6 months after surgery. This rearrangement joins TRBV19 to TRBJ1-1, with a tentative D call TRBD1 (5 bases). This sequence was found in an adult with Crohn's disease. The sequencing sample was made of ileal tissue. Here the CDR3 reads CASRPWGLMNTEAFF. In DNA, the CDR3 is TGTGCCAGTCGCCCCTGGGGCCTGATGAACACTGAAGCTTTCTTT.